A few counts support the clone carrying this T cell receptor (beta chain). This specimen comes from a study of T-cell memory formation after mild COVID-19. The V gene's germline CDR1 is SQVTM and CDR2 ANQGSEA. Deletions cut 0 bases from V and 4 bases from J, with 12 bases between. The CDR3 is made up of 14 amino acids. From the 5' RACE reads, TCRdb called clonotypes with MiXCR, one entry per CDR3 protein. In the table there are 380,000 or so distinct CDR3 sequences, over 13% of which are singletons. What was sequenced was PBMCs or a T cell subset sorted from them (not recorded which). The chain combines TRBV29-1 with TRBJ1-2; D is undetermined. This receptor was identified in a man between 18 and 29 years old who had mild COVID-19 (a few samples of this study predate the infection). Cell type and time point are not known. The CDR3 nucleotides read TGCAGCGTTGAAGATCCAGGCCGCCTCTATGGCTACACCTTC. It encodes CSVEDPGRLYGYTF. The entire variable domain, with the rest obtained from reference TRBV29-1 and TRBJ1-2, is as follows: SAVISQKPSRDICQRGTSLTIQCQVDSQVTMMFWYRQQPGQSLTLIATANQGSEATYESGFVIDKFPISRPNLTFSTLTVSNMSPEDSSIYLCSVEDPGRLYGYTFGSGTRLTVV.